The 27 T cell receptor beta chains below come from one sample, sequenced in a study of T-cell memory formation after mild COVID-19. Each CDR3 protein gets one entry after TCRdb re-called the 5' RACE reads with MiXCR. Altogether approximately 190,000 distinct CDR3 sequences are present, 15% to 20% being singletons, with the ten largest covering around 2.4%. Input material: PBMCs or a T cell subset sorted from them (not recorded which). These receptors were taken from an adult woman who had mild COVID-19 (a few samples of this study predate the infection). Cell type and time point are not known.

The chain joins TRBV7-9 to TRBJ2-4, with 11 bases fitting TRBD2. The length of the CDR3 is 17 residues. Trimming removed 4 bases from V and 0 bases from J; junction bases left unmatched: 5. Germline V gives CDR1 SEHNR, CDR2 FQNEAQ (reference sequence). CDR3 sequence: CASSYLSGGGAKNIQYF. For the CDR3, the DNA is TGTGCCAGCAGCTACCTTAGCGGGGGGGGAGCCAAAAACATTCAGTACTTC.

The CDR3, as DNA: TGTGCCAGCAGCCATGATCTTTCCACGGGAGGAGGCTACACCTTC. Protein product: CASSHDLSTGGGYTF. The V call is TRBV3-1, the J call TRBJ1-2; no clear D gene. The V gene lost 3 bases and the J gene lost 8 bases, with 19 bases spanning the gap. This CDR3 has 15 residues. Germline CDR1 reads LGHDT; CDR2 reads YNNKEL (reference sequence).

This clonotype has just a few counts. The CDR3 nucleotides are TGCGCCAGCAGCCTTGACCGGGACAGGGGGAACAATGAGCAGTTCTTC. Translated: CASSLDRDRGNNEQFF. The chain combines TRBV4-1 with TRBJ2-1; 11 nucleotides match TRBD1. This CDR3 has 16 amino acids. CDR1 and CDR2 from the germline V gene are MGHRA and YSYEKL. V lost 4 bases and J lost 5; bases outside the gene matches: 7.

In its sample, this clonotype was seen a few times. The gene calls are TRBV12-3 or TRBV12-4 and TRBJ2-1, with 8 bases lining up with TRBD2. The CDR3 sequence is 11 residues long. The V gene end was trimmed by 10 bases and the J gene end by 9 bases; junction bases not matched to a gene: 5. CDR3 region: CATGGGREQFF. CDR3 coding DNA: TGTGCCACGGGGGGGGGCCGTGAGCAGTTCTTC.

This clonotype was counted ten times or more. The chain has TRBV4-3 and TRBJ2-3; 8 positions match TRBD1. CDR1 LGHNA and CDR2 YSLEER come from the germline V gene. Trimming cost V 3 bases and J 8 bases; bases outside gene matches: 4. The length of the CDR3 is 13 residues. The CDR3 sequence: CASSHQGQGTQYF. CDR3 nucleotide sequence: TGCGCCAGCAGCCACCAAGGACAGGGTACGCAGTATTTT.

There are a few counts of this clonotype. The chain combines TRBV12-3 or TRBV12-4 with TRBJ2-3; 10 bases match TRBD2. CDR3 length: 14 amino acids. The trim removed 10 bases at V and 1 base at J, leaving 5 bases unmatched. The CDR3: CATGLADRTDTQYF. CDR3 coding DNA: TGTGCCACCGGACTAGCGGACCGCACAGATACGCAGTATTTT.

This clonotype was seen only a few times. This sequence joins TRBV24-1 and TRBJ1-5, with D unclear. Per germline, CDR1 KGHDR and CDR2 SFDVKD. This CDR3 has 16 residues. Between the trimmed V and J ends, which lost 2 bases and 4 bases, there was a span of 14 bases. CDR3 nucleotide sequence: TGTGCCACCAGTGATTCAGGTGACCCTCAGAATCAGCCCCAGCATTTT. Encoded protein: CATSDSGDPQNQPQHF.

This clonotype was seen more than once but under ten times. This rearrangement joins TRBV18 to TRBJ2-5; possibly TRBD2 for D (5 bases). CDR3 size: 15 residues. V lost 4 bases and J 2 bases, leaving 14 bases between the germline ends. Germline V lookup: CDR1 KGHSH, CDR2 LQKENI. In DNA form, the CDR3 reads TGTGCCAGCTCACGGAGCGGAGCATCGCAAGAGACCCAGTACTTC. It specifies CASSRSGASQETQYF.

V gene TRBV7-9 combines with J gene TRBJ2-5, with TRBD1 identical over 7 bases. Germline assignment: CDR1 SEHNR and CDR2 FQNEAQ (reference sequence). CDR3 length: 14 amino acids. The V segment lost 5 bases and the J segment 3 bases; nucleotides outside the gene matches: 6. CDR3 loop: CASSPGTVEETQYF. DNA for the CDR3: TGTGCCAGCAGCCCGGGGACAGTAGAAGAGACCCAGTACTTC. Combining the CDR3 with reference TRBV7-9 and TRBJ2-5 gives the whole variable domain DTGVSQNPRHKITKRGQNVTFRCDPISEHNRLYWYRQTLGQGPEFLTYFQNEAQLEKSRLLSDRFSAERPKGSFSTLEIQRTEQGDSAMYLCASSPGTVEETQYFGPGTRLLVL.

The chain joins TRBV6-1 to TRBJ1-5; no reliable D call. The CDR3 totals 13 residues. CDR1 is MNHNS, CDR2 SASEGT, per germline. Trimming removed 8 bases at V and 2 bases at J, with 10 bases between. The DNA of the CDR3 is TGTGCCAGCGAGCGCCAGGGCAATCAGCCCCAGCATTTT. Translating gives CASERQGNQPQHF.

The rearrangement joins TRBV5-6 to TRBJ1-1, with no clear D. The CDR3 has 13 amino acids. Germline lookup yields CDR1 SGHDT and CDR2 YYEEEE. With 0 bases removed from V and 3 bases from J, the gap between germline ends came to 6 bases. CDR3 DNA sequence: TGTGCCAGCAGCTTGGACCCTTACACTGAAGCTTTCTTT. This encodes CASSLDPYTEAFF.

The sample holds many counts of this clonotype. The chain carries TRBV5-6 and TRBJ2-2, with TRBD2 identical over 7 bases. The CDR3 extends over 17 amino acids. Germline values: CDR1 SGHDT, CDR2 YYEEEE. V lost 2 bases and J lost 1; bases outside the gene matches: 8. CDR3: CASSFRGGSLNTGELFF. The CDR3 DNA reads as TGTGCCAGCAGCTTTCGGGGCGGGAGCTTGAACACCGGGGAGCTGTTTTTT.

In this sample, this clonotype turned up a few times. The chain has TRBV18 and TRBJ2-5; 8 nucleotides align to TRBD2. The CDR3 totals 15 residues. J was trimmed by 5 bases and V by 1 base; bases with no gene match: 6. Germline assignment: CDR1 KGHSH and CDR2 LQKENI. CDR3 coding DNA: TGTGCCAGCTCACCACAAACGGGAGGGCCGGAGACCCAGTACTTC. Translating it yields CASSPQTGGPETQYF.

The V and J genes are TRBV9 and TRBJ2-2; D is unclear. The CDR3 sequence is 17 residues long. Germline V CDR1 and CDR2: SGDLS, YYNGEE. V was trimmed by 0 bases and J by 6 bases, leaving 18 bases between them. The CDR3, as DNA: TGTGCCAGCAGCGTAGTACCGGTGGAAGTAGTGGCCGGGGAGCTGTTTTTT. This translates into CASSVVPVEVVAGELFF.

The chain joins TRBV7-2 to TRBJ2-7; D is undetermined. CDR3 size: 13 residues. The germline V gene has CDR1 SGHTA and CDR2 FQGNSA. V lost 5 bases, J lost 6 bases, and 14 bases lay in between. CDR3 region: CASSPRNLGEQYF. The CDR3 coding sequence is TGTGCCAGCAGCCCCCGTAATCTGGGCGAGCAGTACTTC.

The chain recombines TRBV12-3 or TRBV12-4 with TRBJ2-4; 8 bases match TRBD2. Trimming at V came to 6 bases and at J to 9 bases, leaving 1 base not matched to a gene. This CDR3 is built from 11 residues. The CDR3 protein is CASSGGAIQYF. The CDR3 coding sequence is TGTGCCAGCAGCGGGGGGGCCATTCAGTACTTC.

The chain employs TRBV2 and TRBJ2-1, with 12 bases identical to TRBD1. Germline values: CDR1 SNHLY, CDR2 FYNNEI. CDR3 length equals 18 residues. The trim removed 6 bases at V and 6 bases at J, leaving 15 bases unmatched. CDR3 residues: CASSVPGQGAAGFNEQFF. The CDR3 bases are TGTGCCAGCAGCGTTCCGGGACAGGGGGCGGCCGGTTTCAATGAGCAGTTCTTC.

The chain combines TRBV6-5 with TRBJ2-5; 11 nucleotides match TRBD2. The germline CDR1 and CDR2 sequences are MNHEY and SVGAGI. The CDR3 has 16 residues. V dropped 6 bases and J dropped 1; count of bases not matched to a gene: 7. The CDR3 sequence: CASSFGTSGSQETQYF. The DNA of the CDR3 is TGTGCCAGCAGCTTCGGGACTAGCGGTTCCCAAGAGACCCAGTACTTC.

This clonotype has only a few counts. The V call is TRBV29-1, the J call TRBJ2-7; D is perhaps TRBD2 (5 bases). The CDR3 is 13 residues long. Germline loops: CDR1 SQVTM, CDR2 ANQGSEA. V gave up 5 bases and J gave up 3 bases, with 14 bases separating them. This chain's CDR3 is CSVKRYEDYEQYF. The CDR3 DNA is TGCAGCGTTAAGCGGTACGAAGACTACGAGCAGTACTTC.

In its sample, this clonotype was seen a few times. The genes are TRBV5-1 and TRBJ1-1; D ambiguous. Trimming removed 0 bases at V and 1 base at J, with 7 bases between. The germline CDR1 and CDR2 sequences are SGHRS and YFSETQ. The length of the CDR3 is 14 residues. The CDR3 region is CASSLESQNTEAFF. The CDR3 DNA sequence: TGCGCCAGCAGCTTGGAGAGTCAGAACACTGAAGCTTTCTTT. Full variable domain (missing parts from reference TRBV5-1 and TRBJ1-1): KAGVTQTPRYLIKTRGQQVTLSCSPISGHRSVSWYQQTPGQGLQFLFEYFSETQRNKGNFPGRFSGRQFSNSRSEMNVSTLELGDSALYLCASSLESQNTEAFFGQGTRLTVV.

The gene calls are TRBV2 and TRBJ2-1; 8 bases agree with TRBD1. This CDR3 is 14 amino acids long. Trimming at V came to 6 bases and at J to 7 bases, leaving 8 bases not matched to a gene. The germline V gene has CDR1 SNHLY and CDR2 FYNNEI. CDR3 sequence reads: CASRTDRGKNEQFF. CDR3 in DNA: TGTGCCAGCAGGACAGACAGGGGTAAAAATGAGCAGTTCTTC.

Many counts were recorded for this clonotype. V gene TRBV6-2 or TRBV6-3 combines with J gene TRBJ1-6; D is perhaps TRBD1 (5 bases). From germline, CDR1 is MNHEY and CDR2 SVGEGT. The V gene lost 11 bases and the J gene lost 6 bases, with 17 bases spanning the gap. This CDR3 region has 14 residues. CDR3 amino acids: CAGHLGRGNSPLHF. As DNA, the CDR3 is TGTGCCGGACATTTAGGACGGGGTAATTCACCCCTCCACTTT.

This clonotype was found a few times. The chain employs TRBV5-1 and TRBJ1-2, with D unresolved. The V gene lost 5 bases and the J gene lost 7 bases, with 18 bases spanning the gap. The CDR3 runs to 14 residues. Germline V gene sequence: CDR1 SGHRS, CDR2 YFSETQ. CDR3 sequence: CASSPDRGSLGYTF. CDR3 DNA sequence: TGCGCCAGCAGTCCGGACCGGGGATCCCTTGGCTACACCTTC.

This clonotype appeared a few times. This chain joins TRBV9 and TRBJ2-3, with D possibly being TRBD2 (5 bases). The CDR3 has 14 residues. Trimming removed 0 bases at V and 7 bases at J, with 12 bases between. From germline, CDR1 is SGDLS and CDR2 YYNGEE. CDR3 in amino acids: CASSVASRLNTQYF. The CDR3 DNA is TGTGCCAGCAGCGTAGCTAGCCGTTTGAATACGCAGTATTTT. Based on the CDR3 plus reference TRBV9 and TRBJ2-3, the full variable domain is DSGVTQTPKHLITATGQRVTLRCSPRSGDLSVYWYQQSLDQGLQFLIQYYNGEERAKGNILERFSAQQFPDLHSELNLSSLELGDSALYFCASSVASRLNTQYFGPGTRLTVL.

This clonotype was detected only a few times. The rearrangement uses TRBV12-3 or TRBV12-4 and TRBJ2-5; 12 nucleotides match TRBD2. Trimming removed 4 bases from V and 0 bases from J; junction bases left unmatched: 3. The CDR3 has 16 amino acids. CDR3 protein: CASSYRTSGNQETQYF. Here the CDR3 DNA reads TGTGCCAGCAGTTACCGGACTAGCGGGAACCAAGAGACCCAGTACTTC.

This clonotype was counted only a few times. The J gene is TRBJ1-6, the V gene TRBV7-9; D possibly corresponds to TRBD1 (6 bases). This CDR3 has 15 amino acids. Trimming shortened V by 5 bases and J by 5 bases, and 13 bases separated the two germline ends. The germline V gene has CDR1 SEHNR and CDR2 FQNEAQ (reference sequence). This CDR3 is CASSTSQGNNSPLHF. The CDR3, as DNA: TGTGCCAGCAGCACCTCACAGGGAAATAATTCACCCCTCCACTTT.

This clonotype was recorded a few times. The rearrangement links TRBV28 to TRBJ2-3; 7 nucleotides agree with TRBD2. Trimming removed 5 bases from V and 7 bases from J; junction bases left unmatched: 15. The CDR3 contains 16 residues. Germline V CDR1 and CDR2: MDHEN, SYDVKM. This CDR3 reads CASSPAIAGAVYTQYF. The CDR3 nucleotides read TGTGCCAGCAGTCCGGCTATAGCGGGCGCAGTCTATACGCAGTATTTT.